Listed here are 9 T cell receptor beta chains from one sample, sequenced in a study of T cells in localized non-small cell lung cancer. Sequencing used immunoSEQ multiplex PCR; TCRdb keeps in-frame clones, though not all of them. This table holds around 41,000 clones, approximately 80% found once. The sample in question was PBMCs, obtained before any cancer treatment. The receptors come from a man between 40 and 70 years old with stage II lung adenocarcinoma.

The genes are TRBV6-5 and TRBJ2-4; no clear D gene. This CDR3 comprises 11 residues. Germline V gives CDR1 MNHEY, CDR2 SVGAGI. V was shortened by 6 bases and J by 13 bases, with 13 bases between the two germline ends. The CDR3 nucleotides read TGTGCCAGCAGCCCTAAGGGCCCCCAGTACTTC. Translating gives CASSPKGPQYF.

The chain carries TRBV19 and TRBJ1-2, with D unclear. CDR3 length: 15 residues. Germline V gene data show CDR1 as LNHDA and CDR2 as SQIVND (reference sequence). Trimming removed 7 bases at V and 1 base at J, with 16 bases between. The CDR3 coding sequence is TGTGCCAGTAAGAGCACCGACGACCTTAACTATGGCTACACCTTC. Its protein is CASKSTDDLNYGYTF. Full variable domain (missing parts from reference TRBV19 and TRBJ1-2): DGGITQSPKYLFRKEGQNVTLSCEQNLNHDAMYWYRQDPGQGLRLIYYSQIVNDFQKGDIAEGYSVSREKKESFPLTVTSAQKNPTAFYLCASKSTDDLNYGYTFGSGTRLTVV.

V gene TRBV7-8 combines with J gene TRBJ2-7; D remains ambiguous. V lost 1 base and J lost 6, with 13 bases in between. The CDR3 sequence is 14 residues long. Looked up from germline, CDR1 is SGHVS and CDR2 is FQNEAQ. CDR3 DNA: TGTGCCAGCAGCTTAGGCTCCTGGAATTCCGAGCAGTACTTC. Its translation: CASSLGSWNSEQYF. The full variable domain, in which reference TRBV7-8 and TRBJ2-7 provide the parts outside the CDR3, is GAGVSQSPRYKVAKRGQDVALRCDPISGHVSLFWYQQALGQGPEFLTYFQNEAQLDKSGLPSDRFFAERPEGSVSTLKIQRTQQEDSAVYLCASSLGSWNSEQYFGPGTRLTVT.

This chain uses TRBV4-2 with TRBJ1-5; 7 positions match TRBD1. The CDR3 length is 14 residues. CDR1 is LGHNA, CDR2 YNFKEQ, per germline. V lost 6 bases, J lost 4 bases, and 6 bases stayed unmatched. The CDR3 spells CASSHGRGNQPQHF. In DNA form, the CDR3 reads TGTGCCAGCAGTCACGGCAGGGGGAATCAGCCCCAGCATTTT.

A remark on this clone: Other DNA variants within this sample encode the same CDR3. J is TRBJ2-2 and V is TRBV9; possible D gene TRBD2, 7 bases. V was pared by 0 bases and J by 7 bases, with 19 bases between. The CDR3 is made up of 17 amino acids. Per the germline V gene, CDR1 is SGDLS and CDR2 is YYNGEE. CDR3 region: CASSVEVAGGLGGELFF. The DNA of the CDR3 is TGTGCCAGCAGCGTAGAGGTGGCCGGGGGGCTGGGCGGGGAGCTGTTTTTT.

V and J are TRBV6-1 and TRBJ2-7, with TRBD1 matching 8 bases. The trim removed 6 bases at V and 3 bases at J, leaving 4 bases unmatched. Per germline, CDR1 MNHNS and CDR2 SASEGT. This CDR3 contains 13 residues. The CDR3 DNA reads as TGTGCCAGCAGGGATGGACAGGGCTACGAGCAGTACTTC. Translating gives CASRDGQGYEQYF.

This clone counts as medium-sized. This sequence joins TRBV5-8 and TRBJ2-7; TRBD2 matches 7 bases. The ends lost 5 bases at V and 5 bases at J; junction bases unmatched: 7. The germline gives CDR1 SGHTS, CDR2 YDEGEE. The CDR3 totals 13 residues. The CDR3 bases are TGTGCCAGCAGACAGGTTGGGAGGGACGAGCAGTACTTC. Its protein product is CASRQVGRDEQYF.

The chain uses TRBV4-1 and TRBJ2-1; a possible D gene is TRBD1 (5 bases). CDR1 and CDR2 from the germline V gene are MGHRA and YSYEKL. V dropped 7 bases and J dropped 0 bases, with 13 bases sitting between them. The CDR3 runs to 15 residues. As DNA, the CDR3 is TGCGCCAGCACCTTGGACACGAGCTCCTACAATGAGCAGTTCTTC. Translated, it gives CASTLDTSSYNEQFF.

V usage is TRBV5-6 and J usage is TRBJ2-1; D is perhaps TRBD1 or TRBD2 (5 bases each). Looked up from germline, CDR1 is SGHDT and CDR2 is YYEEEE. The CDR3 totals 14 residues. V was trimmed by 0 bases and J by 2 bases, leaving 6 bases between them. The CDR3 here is CASSLVGAYNEQFF. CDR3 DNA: TGTGCCAGCAGCTTGGTGGGGGCCTACAATGAGCAGTTCTTC.